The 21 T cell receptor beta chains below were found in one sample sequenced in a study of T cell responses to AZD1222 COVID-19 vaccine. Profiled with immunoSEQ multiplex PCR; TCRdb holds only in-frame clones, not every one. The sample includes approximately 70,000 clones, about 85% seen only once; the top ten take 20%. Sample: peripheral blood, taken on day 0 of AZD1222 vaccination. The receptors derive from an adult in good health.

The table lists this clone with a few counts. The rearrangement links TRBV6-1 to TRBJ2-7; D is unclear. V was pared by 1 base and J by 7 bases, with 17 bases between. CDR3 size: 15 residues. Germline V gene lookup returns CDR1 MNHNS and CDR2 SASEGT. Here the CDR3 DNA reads TGTGCCAGCAGTGAAGATTTTGCCGCTCAGCTGGAGCAGTACTTC. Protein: CASSEDFAAQLEQYF.

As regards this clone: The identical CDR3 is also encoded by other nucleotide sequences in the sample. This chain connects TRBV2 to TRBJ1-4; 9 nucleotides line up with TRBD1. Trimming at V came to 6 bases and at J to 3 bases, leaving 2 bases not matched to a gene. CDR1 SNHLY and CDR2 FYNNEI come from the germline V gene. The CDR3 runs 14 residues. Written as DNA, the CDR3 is TGTGCCAGCAGGGGACAGGGTGCTAATGAAAAACTGTTTTTT. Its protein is CASRGQGANEKLFF.

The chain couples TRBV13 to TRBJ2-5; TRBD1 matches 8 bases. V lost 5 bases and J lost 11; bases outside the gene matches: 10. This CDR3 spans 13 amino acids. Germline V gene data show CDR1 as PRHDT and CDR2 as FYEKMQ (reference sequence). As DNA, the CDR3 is TGTGCCAGCAGCACACGGACAGGGAGGTTTCAGTACTTC. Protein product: CASSTRTGRFQYF.

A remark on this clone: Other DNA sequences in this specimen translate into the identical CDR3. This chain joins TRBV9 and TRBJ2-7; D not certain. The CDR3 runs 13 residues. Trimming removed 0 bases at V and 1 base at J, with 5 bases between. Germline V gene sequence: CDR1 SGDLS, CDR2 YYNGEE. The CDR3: CASSVGSSYEQYF. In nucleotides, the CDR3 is TGTGCCAGCAGCGTAGGATCTTCCTACGAGCAGTACTTC.

CDR3 nucleotide sequence: TGTGCCAGTAGTATAGGTCAGGGGTCCATAGGGACTGAAGCTTTCTTT. It specifies CASSIGQGSIGTEAFF. The chain has TRBV19 and TRBJ1-1, with D possibly TRBD1 on 6 matching bases. The CDR3 has 16 residues. Germline CDR1 and CDR2: LNHDA and SQIVND (reference sequence). The V end lost 1 base, the J end lost 5 bases, and 17 bases lay between the germline ends.

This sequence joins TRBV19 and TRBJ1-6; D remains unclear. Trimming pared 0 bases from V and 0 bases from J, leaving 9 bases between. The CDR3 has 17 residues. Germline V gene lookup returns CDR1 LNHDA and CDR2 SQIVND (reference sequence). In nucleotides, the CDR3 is TGTGCCAGTAGTATAGACACGGGGAGCTCCTATAATTCACCCCTCCACTTT. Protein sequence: CASSIDTGSSYNSPLHF.

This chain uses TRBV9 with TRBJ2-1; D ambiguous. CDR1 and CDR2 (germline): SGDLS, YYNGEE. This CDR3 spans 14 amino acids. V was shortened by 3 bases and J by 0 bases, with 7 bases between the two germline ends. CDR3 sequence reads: CASSDRSSYNEQFF. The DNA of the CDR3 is TGTGCCAGCAGCGATCGGAGCTCCTACAATGAGCAGTTCTTC.

The CDR3 loop reads CASSPHRGAEAFF. CDR3 in DNA: TGTGCCAGCAGCCCTCACCGGGGGGCTGAAGCTTTCTTT. The chain uses TRBV3-1 (or the pseudogene TRBV3-2) and TRBJ1-1, with a weak D call TRBD1 (5 bases). This CDR3 comprises 13 residues. Germline V CDR1 and CDR2: LGHDT, YNNKEL (reference sequence). V lost 4 bases and J 6 bases, leaving 12 bases between the germline ends.

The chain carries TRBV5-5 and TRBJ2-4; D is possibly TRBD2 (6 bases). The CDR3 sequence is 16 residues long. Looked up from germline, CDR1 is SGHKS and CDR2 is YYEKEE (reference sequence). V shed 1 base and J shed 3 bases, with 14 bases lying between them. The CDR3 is CASSLNRGIGKNIQYF. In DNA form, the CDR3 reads TGTGCCAGCAGCTTGAATCGGGGGATTGGCAAAAACATTCAGTACTTC.

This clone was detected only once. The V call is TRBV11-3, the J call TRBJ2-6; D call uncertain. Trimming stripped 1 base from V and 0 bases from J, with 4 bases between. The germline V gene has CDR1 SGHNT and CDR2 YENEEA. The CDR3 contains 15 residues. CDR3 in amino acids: CASSLASSGANVLTF. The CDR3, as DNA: TGTGCCAGCAGCTTAGCGAGCTCTGGGGCCAACGTCCTGACTTTC. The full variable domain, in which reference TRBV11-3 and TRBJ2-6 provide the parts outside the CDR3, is EAGVVQSPRYKIIEKKQPVAFWCNPISGHNTLYWYLQNLGQGPELLIRYENEEAVDDSQLPKDRFSAERLKGVDSTLKIQPAELGDSAVYLCASSLASSGANVLTFGAGSRLTVL.

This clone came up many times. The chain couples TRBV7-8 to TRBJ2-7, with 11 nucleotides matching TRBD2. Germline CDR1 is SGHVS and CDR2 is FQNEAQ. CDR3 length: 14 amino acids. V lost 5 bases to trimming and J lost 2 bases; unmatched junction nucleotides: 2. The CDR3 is CASSTSGGAYEQYF. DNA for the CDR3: TGTGCCAGCAGCACTAGCGGGGGAGCCTACGAGCAGTACTTC. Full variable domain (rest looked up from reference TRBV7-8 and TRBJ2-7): GAGVSQSPRYKVAKRGQDVALRCDPISGHVSLFWYQQALGQGPEFLTYFQNEAQLDKSGLPSDRFFAERPEGSVSTLKIQRTQQEDSAVYLCASSTSGGAYEQYFGPGTRLTVT.

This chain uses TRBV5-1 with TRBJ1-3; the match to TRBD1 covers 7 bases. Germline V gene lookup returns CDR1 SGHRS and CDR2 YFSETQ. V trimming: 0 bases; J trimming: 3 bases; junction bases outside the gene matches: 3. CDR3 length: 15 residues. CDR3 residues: CASSLGRGNGNTIYF. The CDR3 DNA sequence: TGCGCCAGCAGCTTGGGCAGGGGGAATGGAAACACCATATATTTT.

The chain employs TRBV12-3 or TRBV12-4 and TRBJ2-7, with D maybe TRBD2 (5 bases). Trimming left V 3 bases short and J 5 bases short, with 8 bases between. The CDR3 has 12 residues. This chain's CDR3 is CASSLGDHEQYF. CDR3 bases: TGTGCCAGCAGTTTGGGAGACCACGAGCAGTACTTC.

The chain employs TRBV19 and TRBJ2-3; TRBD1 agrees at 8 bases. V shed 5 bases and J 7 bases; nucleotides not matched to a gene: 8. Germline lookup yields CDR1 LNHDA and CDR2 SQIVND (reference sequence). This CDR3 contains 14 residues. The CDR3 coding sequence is TGTGCCAGTAGTGGACAGGGTCAGGGACATACGCAGTATTTT. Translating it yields CASSGQGQGHTQYF.

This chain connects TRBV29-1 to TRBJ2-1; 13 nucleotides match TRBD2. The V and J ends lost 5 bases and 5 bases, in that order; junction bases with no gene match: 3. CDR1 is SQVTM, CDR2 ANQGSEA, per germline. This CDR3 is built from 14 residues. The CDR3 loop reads CSVRLAGGHNEQFF. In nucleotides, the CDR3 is TGCAGCGTTCGACTAGCGGGAGGCCACAATGAGCAGTTCTTC.

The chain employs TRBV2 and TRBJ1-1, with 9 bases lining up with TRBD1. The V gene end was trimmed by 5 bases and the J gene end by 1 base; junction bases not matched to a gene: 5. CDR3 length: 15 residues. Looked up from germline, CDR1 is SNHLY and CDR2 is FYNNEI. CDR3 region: CASSLRQGENTEAFF. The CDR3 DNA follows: TGTGCCAGCAGTCTTAGACAGGGGGAGAACACTGAAGCTTTCTTT. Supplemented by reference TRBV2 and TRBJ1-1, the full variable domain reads EPEVTQTPSHQVTQMGQEVILRCVPISNHLYFYWYRQILGQKVEFLVSFYNNEISEKSEIFDDQFSVERPDGSNFTLKIRSTKLEDSAMYFCASSLRQGENTEAFFGQGTRLTVV.

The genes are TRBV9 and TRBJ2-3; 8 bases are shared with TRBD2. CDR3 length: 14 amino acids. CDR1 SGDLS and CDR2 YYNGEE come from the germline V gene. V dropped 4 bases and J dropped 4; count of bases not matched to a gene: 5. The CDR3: CASSPGGGPDTQYF. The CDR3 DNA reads TGTGCCAGCAGCCCCGGGGGGGGCCCAGATACGCAGTATTTT.

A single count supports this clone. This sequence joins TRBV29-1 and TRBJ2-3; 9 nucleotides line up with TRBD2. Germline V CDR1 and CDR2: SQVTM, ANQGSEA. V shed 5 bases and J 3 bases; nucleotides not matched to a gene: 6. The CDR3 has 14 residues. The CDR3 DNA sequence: TGCAGCGTTCCCCTAGCGGGGAGGACAGATACGCAGTATTTT. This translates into CSVPLAGRTDTQYF.

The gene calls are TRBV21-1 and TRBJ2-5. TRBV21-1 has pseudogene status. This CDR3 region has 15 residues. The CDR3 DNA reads TGTGCCAGCAGCAACGGGGCGAAGCCCCAAGAGACCCAGTACTTC. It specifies CASSNGAKPQETQYF.

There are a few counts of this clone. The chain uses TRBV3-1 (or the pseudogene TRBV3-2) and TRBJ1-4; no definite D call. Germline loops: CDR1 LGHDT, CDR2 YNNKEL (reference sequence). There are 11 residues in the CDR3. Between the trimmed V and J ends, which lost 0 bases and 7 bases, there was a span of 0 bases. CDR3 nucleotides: TGTGCCAGCAGCCAAGATGAAAAACTGTTTTTT. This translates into CASSQDEKLFF.

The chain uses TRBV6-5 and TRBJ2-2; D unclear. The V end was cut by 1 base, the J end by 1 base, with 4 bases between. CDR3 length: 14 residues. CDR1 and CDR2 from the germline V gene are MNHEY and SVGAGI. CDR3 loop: CASSYWQNTGELFF. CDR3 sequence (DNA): TGTGCCAGCAGTTACTGGCAGAACACCGGGGAGCTGTTTTTT.